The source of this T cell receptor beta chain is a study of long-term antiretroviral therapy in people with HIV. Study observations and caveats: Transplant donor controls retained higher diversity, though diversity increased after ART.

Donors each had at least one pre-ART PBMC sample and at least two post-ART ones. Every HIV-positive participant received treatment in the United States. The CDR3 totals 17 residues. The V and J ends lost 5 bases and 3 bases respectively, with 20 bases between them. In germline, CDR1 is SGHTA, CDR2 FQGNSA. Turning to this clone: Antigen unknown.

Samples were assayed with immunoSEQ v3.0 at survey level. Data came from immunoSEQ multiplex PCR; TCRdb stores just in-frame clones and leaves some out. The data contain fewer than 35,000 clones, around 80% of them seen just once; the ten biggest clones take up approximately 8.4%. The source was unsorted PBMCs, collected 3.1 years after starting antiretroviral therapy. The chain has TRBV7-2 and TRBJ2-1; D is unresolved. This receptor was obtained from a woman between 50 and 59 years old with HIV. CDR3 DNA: TGTGCCAGCAGCGTGTCTAGTCCACCAAGCTTCTACAATGAGCAGTTCTTC. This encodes CASSVSSPPSFYNEQFF.